The TCR beta chain described here comes from a study of response to subunit inactivated influenza vaccine. TCRdb re-called the RT-PCR reads with MiXCR, one entry per CDR3 protein. This table holds hundreds of thousands of distinct CDR3 sequences, about 11% found once. CDR3 length: 13 residues. V was cut by 4 bases and J by 1 base, with 8 bases left in between. Germline V lookup: CDR1 ENHRY, CDR2 SYGVKD. The study, taken as a whole, reports: Authors suggested few new T cells are recruited by each seasonal influenza vaccination.

Only a few counts were recorded for this clonotype. Antigen specificity is unknown. The specimen comprised PBMCs from blood, sampled on the day of vaccination. The chain is built from TRBV10-3 and TRBJ2-7; the D call may be TRBD1 or TRBD2 (5 bases each). This sequence was found in a middle-aged man who received an inactivated influenza vaccine. Written as DNA, the CDR3 is TGTGCCATCAGTGTCGGGGCATCCTACGAGCAGTACTTC. Amino acid sequence: CAISVGASYEQYF.